This TCR beta chain was obtained from a study of beta chain features in type 1 diabetes. The overall study: Sorted cells numbering 95 million to 110 million were examined across all samples.

Study-level findings and limits: Significant though moderate, a shortening of TCRB CDR3s appeared in all four CD4+ subsets of Type 1 diabetes patients.

The sample holds a few counts of this clone. No antigen is known for it. Trimming shortened V by 1 base and J by 4 bases, and 7 bases separated the two germline ends. Germline V lookup: CDR1 SEHNR, CDR2 FQNEAQ (reference sequence). The CDR3 totals 14 residues. Each of the CD4+ naive, central memory, regulatory and stem cell-like memory populations was sorted via CD45RO/CCR7/CD25/CD127/CD95/CD27. Every isolated RNA sample was fully reverse transcribed, so sequencing captured expressed TCRB transcripts. The method was immunoSEQ multiplex PCR; TCRdb's version includes in-frame clones alone and lacks a portion of them. The sample comprises hundreds of thousands of clones, roughly a sixth of which are singletons, and approximately 0.093% rests with the top ten.

The chain uses TRBV7-9 and TRBJ1-4; D remains unclear. Specimen: naive CD4+ T cells from blood. This receptor was obtained from a man in his late teens or twenties in good health. CDR3 residues: CASSLDQINEKLFF. Written as DNA, the CDR3 is TGTGCCAGCAGCTTAGATCAGATTAATGAAAAACTGTTTTTT.